The present TCR beta chain was sequenced within a study of STAT5B mutations in CD4+ large granular lymphocyte leukemia. Study-level findings and limits: 25% of private leukemic clonotypes occurred rarely in other patients' non-leukemic repertoires. Without HLA matching, higher CD4+ than CD8+ T-LGLL clonality could reflect small sample size.

Control samples were healthy donors' buffy coats. The CDR3 has 15 residues. Germline lookup yields CDR1 SGHAT and CDR2 FQDESV (reference sequence). V lost 5 bases to trimming and J lost 2 bases, with 14 bases between them. Details on this clone: What it binds is not known.

The protocol was immunoSEQ multiplex PCR, while the TCRdb copy is restricted to in-frame clones and leaves out a portion. This repertoire shows nearly 35,000 clones, about two thirds found once; its top ten account for around 1.7%. The rearrangement joins TRBV11-1 to TRBJ2-3; possibly TRBD1 or TRBD2 for D (5 bases each). This clonotype was obtained from a human donor in good health. Sample: CD4+ T cells from blood buffy coats. The CDR3: CASSPWDGDTDTQYF. The CDR3 DNA sequence: TGTGCCAGCAGCCCGTGGGACGGAGACACAGATACGCAGTATTTT.